These 23 T cell receptor beta chains came from one sample sequenced in a study of T cell responses to AZD1222 COVID-19 vaccine. Using immunoSEQ multiplex PCR, the repertoire was profiled, and TCRdb retains in-frame clones only, with some absent. The sample lists about 120,000 clones; approximately 83% were seen once. The sample here was peripheral blood, taken on day 0 of AZD1222 vaccination. Receptors originate from an adult in good health.

The CDR3 sequence is CASVPQPSSNEKLFF. Written as DNA, the CDR3 is TGCGCCAGCGTCCCCCAGCCATCAAGTAATGAAAAACTGTTTTTT. The chain combines TRBV5-1 with TRBJ1-4; D is unresolved. The CDR3 is 15 residues long. Germline CDR1 and CDR2: SGHRS and YFSETQ. With 7 bases removed from V and 4 bases from J, the gap between germline ends came to 17 bases.

The chain employs TRBV4-1 and TRBJ1-4; 8 bases map to TRBD1. Germline V gene sequence: CDR1 MGHRA, CDR2 YSYEKL. This CDR3 spans 15 amino acids. After removal of 4 bases from V and 5 bases from J, the junction contained 6 bases not matched to a gene. For the CDR3, the DNA is TGCGCCAGCAGCCCCGCCGGACAGGGAAATGAAAAACTGTTTTTT. It translates to CASSPAGQGNEKLFF.

This chain uses TRBV16 with TRBJ1-5; D gene uncertain. Trimming shortened V by 4 bases and J by 1 base, and 8 bases separated the two germline ends. Germline CDR1 reads KGHSY; CDR2 reads FQNENV. The CDR3 totals 14 residues. The CDR3 DNA reads TGTGCCAGCAGCCGAGTTACGAGCAATCAGCCCCAGCATTTT. Encoded protein: CASSRVTSNQPQHF.

The J gene is TRBJ1-4, the V gene TRBV18; 9 positions match TRBD1. This CDR3 has 14 residues. Germline V gene lookup returns CDR1 KGHSH and CDR2 LQKENI. Unmatched junction bases numbered 2, after V lost 0 bases and J lost 9 bases. The CDR3 loop reads CASSPPTGGKKLFF. In DNA, the CDR3 is TGTGCCAGCTCACCACCGACAGGGGGGAAAAAACTGTTTTTT.

V gene TRBV27 combines with J gene TRBJ1-2; TRBD1 might be the D (6 bases). This CDR3 has 13 residues. CDR1 is MNHEY, CDR2 SMNVEV, per germline (reference sequence). The germline V and J ends were trimmed by 3 bases and 4 bases, with 9 bases remaining between them. The CDR3 DNA follows: TGTGCCAGCAGTTTTGACAGGAGCTATGGCTACACCTTC. This codes for CASSFDRSYGYTF.

The J gene is TRBJ2-5, the V gene TRBV5-8; TRBD2 matches at 7 bases. This CDR3 is 17 amino acids long. V shed 3 bases, J shed 3 bases, and the junction held 14 bases outside the gene matches. Looked up from germline, CDR1 is SGHTS and CDR2 is YDEGEE. CDR3 loop: CASSYTVSGGGEETQYF. CDR3 sequence (DNA): TGTGCCAGCAGCTACACCGTCTCGGGGGGAGGAGAAGAGACCCAGTACTTC.

V gene TRBV19 combines with J gene TRBJ1-2; no firm D call. The germline V gene encodes CDR1 LNHDA and CDR2 SQIVND (reference sequence). V lost 11 bases and J 8 bases, leaving 6 bases between the germline ends. The CDR3 has 8 residues. The CDR3 region is CALRGYTF. CDR3 DNA: TGTGCCTTGAGGGGCTACACCTTC.

The V and J genes are TRBV11-3 and TRBJ2-1, with a tentative D call TRBD2 (6 bases). This CDR3 is 16 amino acids long. V was clipped by 5 bases and J by 3 bases, with 17 bases between them. From germline, CDR1 is SGHNT and CDR2 YENEEA. CDR3 in amino acids: CASSVGWEALYNEQFF. For the CDR3, the DNA is TGTGCCAGCAGCGTGGGCTGGGAGGCCCTCTACAATGAGCAGTTCTTC.

The chain links TRBV28 to TRBJ2-1; tentatively, D is TRBD1 (5 bases). This CDR3 spans 14 amino acids. Between the trimmed V and J ends, which lost 6 bases and 9 bases, there was a span of 18 bases. CDR1 and CDR2 (germline): MDHEN, SYDVKM. CDR3 in DNA: TGTGCCAGCAGCGCCGACCTAAATAGGGGTGAGCAGTTCTTC. Amino acid sequence: CASSADLNRGEQFF.

This clone was seen only once. This CDR3 is CASSYGRLNTEAFF. The CDR3 nucleotides are TGTGCCAGTAGCTACGGACGGCTGAACACTGAAGCTTTCTTT. V is TRBV19 and J is TRBJ1-1; no definite D call. Trimming took 6 bases from V and 0 from J, leaving 11 bases between them. The CDR3 spans 14 residues. The germline gives CDR1 LNHDA, CDR2 SQIVND (reference sequence).

The chain couples TRBV30 to TRBJ2-5; no firm D call. The CDR3 spans 11 residues. V shed 5 bases and J shed 5 bases, with 9 bases lying between them. Germline V CDR1 and CDR2: GTSNPN, SVGIG (reference sequence). The CDR3 coding sequence is TGTGCCTGGGGGCTTAGGGAGACCCAGTACTTC. Amino acid sequence: CAWGLRETQYF. The whole variable domain, remainder taken from reference TRBV30 and TRBJ2-5, is SQTIHQWPATLVQPVGSPLSLECTVEGTSNPNLYWYRQAAGRGLQLLFYSVGIGQISSEVPQNLSASRPQDRQFILSSKKLLLSDSGFYLCAWGLRETQYFGPGTRLLVL.

This chain uses TRBV7-9 with TRBJ2-1, with 11 bases that match TRBD2. Germline V CDR1 and CDR2: SEHNR, FQNEAQ (reference sequence). The J segment lost 6 bases and the V segment lost 5 bases, leaving 6 bases of the junction unmatched. This CDR3 region has 15 residues. The CDR3 nucleotides read TGTGCCAGCAGCCCATGGGGGACTAGCGGCAATGAGCAGTTCTTC. Amino acid sequence: CASSPWGTSGNEQFF.

This chain joins TRBV29-1 and TRBJ2-7; D unresolved. With 0 bases removed from V and 3 bases from J, the gap between germline ends came to 9 bases. Germline loops: CDR1 SQVTM, CDR2 ANQGSEA. The length of the CDR3 is 13 residues. The DNA of the CDR3 is TGCAGCGTTGAAGATCCAAGGAACTACGAGCAGTACTTC. Translating gives CSVEDPRNYEQYF.

V gene TRBV19 combines with J gene TRBJ2-1, with 7 bases identical to TRBD2. Trimming took 5 bases from V and 4 from J; bases not matched to a gene: 8. CDR1 is LNHDA, CDR2 SQIVND, per germline (reference sequence). The CDR3 sequence is 15 residues long. CDR3 sequence (DNA): TGTGCCAGTAGTCGCCGGGAGGCGGGGTACAATGAGCAGTTCTTC. This translates into CASSRREAGYNEQFF. Using reference TRBV19 and TRBJ2-1 for the parts outside the CDR3, the full variable domain is DGGITQSPKYLFRKEGQNVTLSCEQNLNHDAMYWYRQDPGQGLRLIYYSQIVNDFQKGDIAEGYSVSREKKESFPLTVTSAQKNPTAFYLCASSRREAGYNEQFFGPGTRLTVL.

V and J are TRBV9 and TRBJ2-7; D is unclear. The CDR3 is made up of 14 amino acids. The V and J ends lost 0 bases and 3 bases respectively, with 10 bases between them. Germline V gene lookup returns CDR1 SGDLS and CDR2 YYNGEE. The CDR3 coding sequence is TGTGCCAGCAGCGTAGGGGTCAGTAACTACGAGCAGTACTTC. It translates to CASSVGVSNYEQYF.

The chain combines TRBV18 with TRBJ1-1, with a possible D match to TRBD1 (5 bases). Trimming cost V 1 base and J 5 bases, with 8 bases left between them. The CDR3 runs to 13 residues. From germline, CDR1 is KGHSH and CDR2 LQKENI. The CDR3 DNA follows: TGTGCCAGCTCACCACGGGGGGAGACTGAAGCTTTCTTT. Protein product: CASSPRGETEAFF.

The chain couples TRBV24-1 to TRBJ2-3, with TRBD1 identical over 7 bases. CDR3 size: 14 residues. The ends lost 9 bases at V and 2 bases at J; junction bases unmatched: 7. The germline gives CDR1 KGHDR, CDR2 SFDVKD. The CDR3 nucleotides are TGTGCCACCGCTCCGGGACAGAACACAGATACGCAGTATTTT. Translation: CATAPGQNTDTQYF.

This clone was detected once. The chain recombines TRBV30 with TRBJ2-5; D remains ambiguous. The CDR3 is made up of 11 amino acids. The V end lost 5 bases, the J end lost 5 bases, and 9 bases lay between the germline ends. Germline V gene lookup returns CDR1 GTSNPN and CDR2 SVGIG (reference sequence). DNA of the CDR3: TGTGCCTGGGGGCTCGGGGAGACCCAGTACTTC. Translating it yields CAWGLGETQYF. The whole variable domain, remainder taken from reference TRBV30 and TRBJ2-5, is SQTIHQWPATLVQPVGSPLSLECTVEGTSNPNLYWYRQAAGRGLQLLFYSVGIGQISSEVPQNLSASRPQDRQFILSSKKLLLSDSGFYLCAWGLGETQYFGPGTRLLVL.

The rearrangement links TRBV5-5 to TRBJ2-3; no clear D gene. The V and J ends lost 3 bases and 4 bases respectively, with 12 bases between them. Germline CDR1 reads SGHKS; CDR2 reads YYEKEE (reference sequence). The CDR3 runs 14 residues. CDR3 in DNA: TGTGCCAGCAGCTCCACCCGGAGCGCAGATACGCAGTATTTT. Its translation: CASSSTRSADTQYF.

The rearrangement joins TRBV6-1 to TRBJ1-3, with D tentatively TRBD1 (5 bases). Looked up from germline, CDR1 is MNHNS and CDR2 is SASEGT. Trimming took off 3 bases at V and 0 bases at J, with 12 bases between the two ends. CDR3 size: 16 residues. Here the CDR3 reads CASSEARGSSGNTIYF. The CDR3 DNA reads as TGTGCCAGCAGTGAGGCTAGGGGCAGCTCTGGAAACACCATATATTTT.

The rearrangement uses TRBV11-2 and TRBJ2-5; perhaps TRBD1 as D (7 bases). V was shortened by 4 bases and J by 1 base, with 13 bases between the two germline ends. Germline CDR1 is SGHAT and CDR2 is FQNNGV. The CDR3 length is 15 residues. CDR3 sequence: CASSSSRDSQETQYF. For the CDR3, the DNA is TGTGCCAGCAGCTCGTCGCGGGACAGCCAAGAGACCCAGTACTTC.

This chain uses TRBV6-5 with TRBJ2-6; the D is unclear. CDR1 and CDR2 from the germline V gene are MNHEY and SVGAGI. V was cut by 7 bases and J by 2 bases, with 9 bases left in between. The CDR3 length is 14 residues. The CDR3 protein is CASISTTGANVLTF. CDR3 nucleotide sequence: TGTGCCAGCATCTCAACCACTGGGGCCAACGTCCTGACTTTC.

The V and J genes are TRBV5-1 and TRBJ2-1, with D uncertain. The length of the CDR3 is 13 residues. Germline V CDR1 and CDR2: SGHRS, YFSETQ. Trimming pared 1 base from V and 7 bases from J, leaving 9 bases between. The CDR3, as DNA: TGCGCCAGCAGCTTGTTGGCTCTTAATGAGCAGTTCTTC. Its translation: CASSLLALNEQFF.